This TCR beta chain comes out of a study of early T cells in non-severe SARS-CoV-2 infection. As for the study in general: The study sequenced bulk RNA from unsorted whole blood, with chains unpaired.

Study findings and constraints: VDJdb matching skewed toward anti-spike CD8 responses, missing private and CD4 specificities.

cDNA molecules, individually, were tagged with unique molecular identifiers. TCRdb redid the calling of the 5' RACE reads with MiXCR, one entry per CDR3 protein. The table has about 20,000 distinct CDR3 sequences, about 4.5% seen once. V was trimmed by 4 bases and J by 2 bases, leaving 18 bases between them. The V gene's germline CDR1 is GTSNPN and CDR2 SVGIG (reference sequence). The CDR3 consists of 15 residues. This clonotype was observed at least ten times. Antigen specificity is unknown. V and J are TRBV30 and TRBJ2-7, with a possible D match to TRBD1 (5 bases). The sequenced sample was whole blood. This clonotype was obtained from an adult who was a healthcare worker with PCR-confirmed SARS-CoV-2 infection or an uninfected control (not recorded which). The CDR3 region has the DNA TGTGCCTGGATTAACCGGGCCCTAGGGGCCTACGAGCAGTACTTC. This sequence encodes CAWINRALGAYEQYF.